This TCR beta chain is from a study of blood T cell repertoires in COVID-19. Germline CDR1 and CDR2: SQVTM and ANQGSEA. V dropped 6 bases and J dropped 4; count of bases not matched to a gene: 8. CDR3 size: 15 residues. This clone has only one observation. Grouping used clinical history reported by participants in a survey and questionnaire. Under the authors' procedure: Amplification of reference gene primers provided the estimated nucleated cell counts. Sequenced by immunoSEQ multiplex PCR; TCRdb stores in-frame clones only, minus some. Clone size and V and J calls were adopted from that table, with D and trimming inferred from the DNA. The sample has approximately 270,000 clones, 75% to 90% seen once; the top ten hold 4.1%.

The origin of this receptor is a woman aged 25 to 39 with acute COVID-19. Material for sequencing was PBMCs or T cells enriched from blood (not recorded which). The rearrangement uses TRBV29-1 and TRBJ2-4; 11 nucleotides agree with TRBD1. CDR3 loop: CSVRTGGASKNIQYF. The CDR3 nucleotides read TGCAGCGTCAGGACAGGGGGCGCATCAAAAAACATTCAGTACTTC.